This TCR beta chain was identified in a study of T cell responses to AZD1222 COVID-19 vaccine. Findings and limits, study-wide: Just 5 to 7 people given AZD1222 tested seropositive at baseline. Nearly half of unique spike-specific TCRs reportedly avoided B.1.351 and B.1.1.7 mutated regions. Mapped onto spike, vaccine-associated CD4 TCRs spanned it and were dominant at 160-218 and 743-854.

The ends lost 1 base at V and 4 bases at J; junction bases unmatched: 5. The CDR3 has 15 residues. Germline CDR1 reads MNHEY; CDR2 reads SMNVEV (reference sequence). Libraries were prepared by immunoSEQ multiplex PCR; TCRdb keeps only in-frame clonotypes and omits some of them. The repertoire holds 160,000 or so clones, with about 89% as singletons. Turning to this clone: As yet, its antigen is unknown.

Specimen: peripheral blood, collected 28 days after the second AZD1222 dose. The clonotype originates from an adult who received the AZD1222 COVID-19 vaccine. The rearrangement uses TRBV27 and TRBJ2-5, with 8 bases matching TRBD1. CDR3 sequence (DNA): TGTGCCAGCAGTTTATTGGGCAGGGGGCGAGAGACCCAGTACTTC. This gives the protein CASSLLGRGRETQYF.